This entry lists 3 T cell receptor beta chains sequenced from one sample in a study of blood T cell repertoires in COVID-19. Produced via immunoSEQ multiplex PCR; TCRdb's table is partial and in-frame only. Of around 99,000 clones listed, around nine tenths were seen once; the top ten hold less than 1.5%. Sequences were obtained from peripheral blood. All receptors come from a woman aged 25-40 years with acute or convalescent COVID-19.

The CDR3 bases are TGTGCCAGCAGGAGAGGTAGCTCTGGAAACACCATATATTTT. Its translation: CASRRGSSGNTIYF. V and J are TRBV6-5 and TRBJ1-3; D remains ambiguous. The CDR3 runs 14 residues. Between the trimmed V and J ends, which lost 6 bases and 0 bases, there was a span of 9 bases. Looked up from germline, CDR1 is MNHEY and CDR2 is SVGAGI.

V usage is TRBV24-1 and J usage is TRBJ2-2; 7 nucleotides match TRBD1. V lost 0 bases, J lost 3 bases, and 0 bases stayed unmatched. The CDR3 contains 15 residues. The germline V gene encodes CDR1 KGHDR and CDR2 SFDVKD. In nucleotides, the CDR3 is TGTGCCACCAGTGATTTGGACAGGGACACCGGGGAGCTGTTTTTT. It yields the protein CATSDLDRDTGELFF.

The V call is TRBV7-9, the J call TRBJ1-2; perhaps TRBD1 as D (5 bases). Per germline, CDR1 SEHNR and CDR2 FQNEAQ (reference sequence). The CDR3 sequence is 13 residues long. V gave up 11 bases and J gave up 0 bases, with 13 bases separating them. CDR3 DNA: TGTGCCGGTCGGGGACTCTCTAACTATGGCTACACCTTC. Residues: CAGRGLSNYGYTF.